A single sample is the source of the 24 T cell receptor beta chains below, sequenced in a study of control samples from healthy donors and cancer patients. Using immunoSEQ multiplex PCR, the repertoire was profiled, and TCRdb retains in-frame clones only, with some absent. The sample includes roughly 120,000 clones, about 90% seen only once; the top ten take about 40%. The specimen sequenced was blood. These receptors were obtained from a man aged 45-65 years in good health.

V usage is TRBV2 and J usage is TRBJ1-2; D remains ambiguous. Germline V gene data show CDR1 as SNHLY and CDR2 as FYNNEI. CDR3 size: 12 residues. V shed 5 bases and J shed 8 bases, with 12 bases lying between them. Written as DNA, the CDR3 is TGTGCCAGCAGTTTCGACTGGTCAGGCTACACCTTC. It encodes CASSFDWSGYTF.

The chain employs TRBV19 and TRBJ1-1; TRBD1 might be the D (5 bases). CDR1 is LNHDA and CDR2 is SQIVND in the germline V gene (reference sequence). Between the trimmed V and J ends, which lost 6 bases and 1 base, there was a span of 9 bases. This CDR3 has 13 amino acids. CDR3 loop: CASRGLQNTEAFF. CDR3 DNA: TGTGCCAGTAGGGGACTCCAGAACACTGAAGCTTTCTTT.

This chain links TRBV2 with TRBJ2-5; 7 bases line up with TRBD1. The CDR3 runs to 16 residues. CDR1 SNHLY and CDR2 FYNNEI come from the germline V gene. With 4 bases clipped from V and 1 base from J, the junction kept 9 bases outside the gene matches. Here the CDR3 reads CASSVFGTEGQETQYF. As DNA, the CDR3 is TGTGCCAGCAGTGTGTTTGGGACAGAAGGCCAAGAGACCCAGTACTTC.

This clone was seen a few times. CDR3 amino acids: CASTQRGRDYGYTF. As DNA, the CDR3 is TGTGCCAGCACCCAAAGGGGTCGGGACTATGGCTACACCTTC. V and J are TRBV2 and TRBJ1-2; a possible D gene is TRBD1 (5 bases). The CDR3 length is 14 residues. Germline V gene sequence: CDR1 SNHLY, CDR2 FYNNEI. Trimming shortened V by 7 bases and J by 3 bases, and 15 bases separated the two germline ends.

The chain employs TRBV9 and TRBJ1-6; D perhaps matches TRBD1 (5 bases). This CDR3 comprises 15 residues. V was trimmed by 4 bases and J by 9 bases, leaving 17 bases between them. CDR1 and CDR2 from the germline V gene are SGDLS and YYNGEE. Here the CDR3 DNA reads TGTGCCAGCAGCCTAGACCAGGGAAAGATTTCACCCCTCCACTTT. Its translation is CASSLDQGKISPLHF. Using reference TRBV9 and TRBJ1-6 for the parts outside the CDR3, the full variable domain is DSGVTQTPKHLITATGQRVTLRCSPRSGDLSVYWYQQSLDQGLQFLIQYYNGEERAKGNILERFSAQQFPDLHSELNLSSLELGDSALYFCASSLDQGKISPLHFGNGTRLTVT.

This sequence joins TRBV2 and TRBJ2-2; 7 bases are a match to TRBD1. The CDR3 loop spans 15 amino acids. CDR1 and CDR2 from the germline V gene are SNHLY and FYNNEI. The V segment lost 6 bases and the J segment 1 base; nucleotides outside the gene matches: 5. The CDR3 coding sequence is TGTGCCAGCAGGAGGGACAGCTTGAACACCGGGGAGCTGTTTTTT. This codes for CASRRDSLNTGELFF. Complete variable domain (other parts from reference TRBV2 and TRBJ2-2): EPEVTQTPSHQVTQMGQEVILRCVPISNHLYFYWYRQILGQKVEFLVSFYNNEISEKSEIFDDQFSVERPDGSNFTLKIRSTKLEDSAMYFCASRRDSLNTGELFFGEGSRLTVL.

This clone was counted a few times. The V and J genes are TRBV6-2 or TRBV6-3 and TRBJ1-1; 7 nucleotides match TRBD1. CDR1 is MNHEY and CDR2 is SVGEGT in the germline V gene. V lost 6 bases and J lost 3; bases outside the gene matches: 4. The CDR3 has 13 residues. The CDR3 DNA sequence: TGTGCCAGCAGCACAGGGGAGTACACTGAAGCTTTCTTT. It yields the protein CASSTGEYTEAFF.

The chain combines TRBV19 with TRBJ1-1; 9 nucleotides align to TRBD1. This CDR3 region has 17 residues. Germline V gene sequence: CDR1 LNHDA, CDR2 SQIVND (reference sequence). With V trimmed by 5 bases and J by 0 bases, 10 bases remained unmatched. The CDR3 reads CASSQGQGGTLNTEAFF. As DNA, the CDR3 is TGTGCCAGTAGTCAGGGACAGGGAGGAACCCTGAACACTGAAGCTTTCTTT.

The chain employs TRBV3-1 (or the pseudogene TRBV3-2) and TRBJ2-7; 15 nucleotides line up with TRBD2. V trimming: 6 bases; J trimming: 11 bases; junction bases outside the gene matches: 5. CDR3 length equals 13 residues. Germline CDR1 is LGHDT and CDR2 is YNNKEL (reference sequence). The CDR3 loop is CASSRTSGGAKYF. CDR3 sequence (DNA): TGTGCCAGCAGTCGGACTAGCGGGGGGGCCAAGTACTTC.

This chain connects TRBV5-6 to TRBJ2-5; weak D call: TRBD1 (5 bases). CDR3 length: 15 residues. Germline V lookup: CDR1 SGHDT, CDR2 YYEEEE. V dropped 1 base and J dropped 2 bases, with 12 bases sitting between them. The CDR3 region is CASSLYQGPQETQYF. In DNA form, the CDR3 reads TGTGCCAGCAGCTTGTACCAGGGCCCGCAAGAGACCCAGTACTTC.

J is TRBJ1-1 and V is TRBV2; 7 bases agree with TRBD1. V trimming: 8 bases; J trimming: 6 bases; junction bases outside the gene matches: 12. This CDR3 spans 14 amino acids. Germline V lookup: CDR1 SNHLY, CDR2 FYNNEI. The CDR3 DNA is TGTGCCAGCGCCCCGATCCGAGGGGGCGCTGAAGCTTTCTTT. This translates into CASAPIRGGAEAFF. The full variable domain, in which reference TRBV2 and TRBJ1-1 provide the parts outside the CDR3, is EPEVTQTPSHQVTQMGQEVILRCVPISNHLYFYWYRQILGQKVEFLVSFYNNEISEKSEIFDDQFSVERPDGSNFTLKIRSTKLEDSAMYFCASAPIRGGAEAFFGQGTRLTVV.

This clone was observed once. This rearrangement joins TRBV7-2 to TRBJ2-2; D perhaps matches TRBD2 (5 bases). V was pared by 2 bases and J by 2 bases, with 12 bases between. This CDR3 contains 16 residues. The V gene's germline CDR1 is SGHTA and CDR2 FQGNSA. The CDR3, as DNA: TGTGCCAGCAGCTTAAGTGTCAGGACTAACACCGGGGAGCTGTTTTTT. Protein product: CASSLSVRTNTGELFF.

This sequence joins TRBV3-1 (or the pseudogene TRBV3-2) and TRBJ1-1, with D uncertain. This CDR3 region has 16 residues. V gave up 2 bases and J gave up 0 bases, with 13 bases separating them. Germline assignment: CDR1 LGHDT and CDR2 YNNKEL (reference sequence). Here the CDR3 reads CASSQYPRRLNTEAFF. CDR3 coding DNA: TGTGCCAGCAGCCAATATCCGAGGCGGTTGAACACTGAAGCTTTCTTT.

The CDR3 region is CASSDMGAPYEQYF. Written as DNA, the CDR3 is TGTGCCAGCAGTGATATGGGCGCGCCCTACGAGCAGTACTTC. The rearrangement joins TRBV6-1 to TRBJ2-7; D call uncertain. Germline CDR1 MNHNS, CDR2 SASEGT. The CDR3 has 14 residues. V dropped 3 bases and J dropped 2 bases, with 11 bases sitting between them.

The chain combines TRBV13 with TRBJ1-1; 7 nucleotides align to TRBD1. The junction had 20 bases not matched to a gene; V was cut back by 4 bases and J by 3 bases. The CDR3 contains 19 residues. CDR1 PRHDT and CDR2 FYEKMQ come from the germline V gene (reference sequence). CDR3 sequence reads: CASSSTTGTASLLDTEAFF. In DNA, the CDR3 is TGTGCCAGCAGCTCCACAACCGGGACAGCAAGTTTGTTGGACACTGAAGCTTTCTTT. The full variable domain, its missing parts supplied by reference TRBV13 and TRBJ1-1, is AAGVIQSPRHLIKEKRETATLKCYPIPRHDTVYWYQQGPGQDPQFLISFYEKMQSDKGSIPDRFSAQQFSDYHSELNMSSLELGDSALYFCASSSTTGTASLLDTEAFFGQGTRLTVV.

The rearrangement links TRBV4-1 to TRBJ1-1, with no clear D. Per germline, CDR1 MGHRA and CDR2 YSYEKL. Trimming shortened V by 0 bases and J by 5 bases, and 16 bases separated the two germline ends. The CDR3 consists of 16 residues. For the CDR3, the DNA is TGCGCCAGCAGCCAAGAAGGTCGGGGATTGAGGACTGAAGCTTTCTTT. Its protein is CASSQEGRGLRTEAFF.

The chain carries TRBV10-2 and TRBJ2-1, with D maybe TRBD1 (6 bases). V lost 6 bases to trimming and J lost 6 bases, with 9 bases between them. The CDR3 extends over 12 amino acids. Germline-derived CDR1 and CDR2 are WSHSY and SAAADI. The CDR3 coding sequence is TGCGCCAGCAGCACACAGGGCAATGAGCAGTTCTTC. Its translation: CASSTQGNEQFF.

This clone has only one observation. The rearrangement joins TRBV5-6 to TRBJ2-5; 11 bases agree with TRBD2. This CDR3 has 15 residues. The V gene end was trimmed by 2 bases and the J gene end by 5 bases; junction bases not matched to a gene: 5. CDR1 SGHDT and CDR2 YYEEEE come from the germline V gene. The CDR3 reads CASSFGTSGGETQYF. DNA for the CDR3: TGTGCCAGCAGCTTCGGGACTAGCGGAGGGGAGACCCAGTACTTC.

V gene TRBV7-8 combines with J gene TRBJ2-1, with 8 bases aligning to TRBD1. J was trimmed by 10 bases and V by 5 bases; bases with no gene match: 4. Germline lookup yields CDR1 SGHVS and CDR2 FQNEAQ. The CDR3 totals 12 residues. The chain's CDR3 is CASSPDRVEQFF. The CDR3 DNA follows: TGTGCCAGCAGCCCGGACAGGGTGGAGCAGTTCTTC.

The chain is built from TRBV7-8 and TRBJ2-7; D unresolved. Trimming cost V 3 bases and J 0 bases, with 6 bases left between them. The CDR3 runs to 13 residues. Germline values: CDR1 SGHVS, CDR2 FQNEAQ. CDR3 sequence (DNA): TGTGCCAGCAGCTTCCTAGTCTCCTACGAGCAGTACTTC. It is translated as CASSFLVSYEQYF.

This chain joins TRBV27 and TRBJ1-2, with TRBD1 matching over 8 bases. J was trimmed by 2 bases and V by 5 bases; bases with no gene match: 4. Germline CDR1 MNHEY, CDR2 SMNVEV (reference sequence). The CDR3 runs to 14 residues. CDR3 sequence reads: CASSLDRANYGYTF. The CDR3 region has the DNA TGTGCCAGCAGTCTGGACAGGGCGAACTATGGCTACACCTTC.

The CDR3 loop reads CASSPSDGNLNYGYTF. CDR3 DNA: TGTGCCAGCTCACCATCTGACGGAAACCTTAACTATGGCTACACCTTC. The chain recombines TRBV18 with TRBJ1-2; D is unresolved. CDR3 length: 16 amino acids. The V gene's germline CDR1 is KGHSH and CDR2 LQKENI. V dropped 2 bases and J dropped 1 base, with 14 bases sitting between them.

The V call is TRBV29-1, the J call TRBJ1-4; no clear D gene. V lost 7 bases and J 3 bases, leaving 6 bases between the germline ends. Germline CDR1 reads SQVTM; CDR2 reads ANQGSEA. The CDR3 extends over 11 amino acids. Here the CDR3 reads CSAGSNEKLFF. The CDR3 DNA is TGCAGCGCGGGGTCTAATGAAAAACTGTTTTTT.

V and J are TRBV7-6 and TRBJ1-2, with a tentative D call TRBD1 (5 bases). The V gene's germline CDR1 is SGHVS and CDR2 FNYEAQ. V lost 1 base and J lost 1, with 10 bases in between. The CDR3 covers 15 residues. DNA for the CDR3: TGTGCCAGCAGCTTAGTAGCAGGGCTTAACTATGGCTACACCTTC. Residues: CASSLVAGLNYGYTF.